In this sample, the clone carrying this T cell receptor beta chain turned up many times. Its antigen remains unknown. The data are from a study of CD8+CD57+ T cells in acquired aplastic anemia. At the level of the study: Isolated CD4+ and CD8+ cells, once sorted, yielded DNA averaging around 3.3 ug. Healthy donors yielded some 11 million CD4+ cell reads on average. Study-level findings and limits: Shared by patients and controls, roughly 28 CD8+ CDR3s were abundant in patients.

It was genomic DNA that served as the template for profiling TCR beta VDJ and CDR3. TCRdb processed the reads anew with MiXCR; each CDR3 protein has one entry. The data hold about 220,000 distinct CDR3 sequences, with approximately 35% observed a single time. The TCR sequence derives from a human donor in good health, serving as a control. The sample taken for sequencing was sorted CD4+, CD8+, or CD8+CD57+ T cells (not recorded which) from PBMCs.

In DNA form, the CDR3 reads TGTGCCAGCAGCCGACAGGAGACCTACGAGCAGTACTTC. Protein product: CASSRQETYEQYF. The chain links TRBV6-1 to TRBJ2-7; a possible D gene is TRBD1 (6 bases). V shed 6 bases and J shed 2 bases, with 11 bases lying between them. Looked up from germline, CDR1 is MNHNS and CDR2 is SASEGT. The CDR3 contains 13 residues.